The clone carrying this T cell receptor beta chain was counted many times. The antigen is not known. This CDR3 is built from 15 residues. Between the trimmed V and J ends, which lost 7 bases and 5 bases, there was a span of 18 bases. The germline gives CDR1 MDHEN, CDR2 SYDVKM. The data originate from a study of spatial heterogeneity in lung cancer. At the level of the study: The count of detected beta-chain sequences consistently exceeded that of alpha-chain sequences. Findings and caveats of the study: Among blood samples, ubiquitous expanded tumor TCRs appeared more at resection than at follow-up.

As for time point: sample taken at primary tumor resection. Whole RNA was taken from tumor, nontumor lung or frozen PBMC; it was then sequenced unsorted. TCRdb re-derived calls from the 5' RACE reads in MiXCR, one entry per CDR3 protein. The sample includes tens of thousands of distinct CDR3 sequences, around 5.2% of them seen just once. The chain links TRBV28 to TRBJ2-1; the D gene is possibly TRBD2 (5 bases). This specimen was PBMCs, taken at surgery. The TCR was taken from a female donor with early-stage non-small cell lung cancer. Here the CDR3 reads CASTPLERYNNEQFF. The CDR3 DNA sequence: TGTGCCAGCACGCCACTAGAGAGGTACAACAATGAGCAGTTCTTC.